The 5 T cell receptor beta chains given below trace back to one sample, sequenced in a study of regulatory and conventional T cells in RAG deficiency. The repertoire was sequenced with immunoSEQ multiplex PCR; TCRdb's copy has only in-frame clones and lacks some. The sample shows approximately 8,500 clones, around 80% of them seen only once. These data are also associated with another study on regulatory T cells. That report notes: The primer mix had 52 TRBV and 13 TRBJ primers.

Sequences were obtained from CD8+ T cells sorted from blood. The receptor set was obtained from a human donor in good health.

The chain joins TRBV6-4 to TRBJ2-1, with 8 positions matching TRBD1. The germline gives CDR1 MRHNA, CDR2 SNTAGT. V shed 0 bases, J shed 4 bases, and the junction held 8 bases outside the gene matches. This CDR3 has 17 amino acids. The CDR3 sequence: CASSDSTGVSMYNEQFF. CDR3 nucleotide sequence: TGTGCCAGCAGTGACTCGACAGGGGTAAGCATGTACAATGAGCAGTTCTTC.

The chain couples TRBV7-8 to TRBJ2-1; perhaps D is TRBD1 or TRBD2 (5 bases each). CDR1 and CDR2 from the germline V gene are SGHVS and FQNEAQ. Trimming pared 2 bases from V and 6 bases from J, leaving 23 bases between. The CDR3 consists of 18 residues. This CDR3 reads CASSLTTRDQMYGNEQFF. CDR3 DNA sequence: TGTGCCAGCAGCTTAACCACCCGGGACCAGATGTATGGCAATGAGCAGTTCTTC. Combining the CDR3 with reference TRBV7-8 and TRBJ2-1 gives the whole variable domain GAGVSQSPRYKVAKRGQDVALRCDPISGHVSLFWYQQALGQGPEFLTYFQNEAQLDKSGLPSDRFFAERPEGSVSTLKIQRTQQEDSAVYLCASSLTTRDQMYGNEQFFGPGTRLTVL.

This clone occurred once. The chain is built from TRBV4-2 and TRBJ2-7; no firm D call. The V gene's germline CDR1 is LGHNA and CDR2 YNFKEQ. The CDR3 loop spans 13 amino acids. Trimming took off 0 bases at V and 3 bases at J, with 6 bases between the two ends. The CDR3 sequence: CASSQEGSYEQYF. As DNA, the CDR3 is TGTGCCAGCAGCCAAGAGGGCAGCTACGAGCAGTACTTC.

This clone has only a few counts. The chain links TRBV27 to TRBJ2-7, with D maybe TRBD1 (6 bases). Trimming removed 6 bases at V and 3 bases at J, with 12 bases between. This CDR3 comprises 13 residues. Germline V lookup: CDR1 MNHEY, CDR2 SMNVEV (reference sequence). In nucleotides, the CDR3 is TGTGCCAGCAGGGACAGTGGGGGCTACGAGCAGTACTTC. Its translation is CASRDSGGYEQYF.

The chain links TRBV15 to TRBJ1-5; D is unresolved. The CDR3 spans 16 residues. Trimming stripped 4 bases from V and 2 bases from J, with 15 bases between. Looked up from germline, CDR1 is LNHNV and CDR2 is YYDKDF (reference sequence). The CDR3 coding sequence is TGTGCCACCAGCACTGTGCGGACCCGTGGCAATCAGCCCCAGCATTTT. Its translation: CATSTVRTRGNQPQHF.